This T cell receptor (beta chain) comes out of a study of blood T cell repertoires in COVID-19. Turning to the study itself: The origin of the acute and convalescent COVID-19 samples was the United States, Italy and Spain. In each case, the material was cDNA or gDNA derived from T cells, B-cell-depleted T cells, or PBMCs.

The germline V gene encodes CDR1 LGHNA and CDR2 YNFKEQ. The CDR3 length is 16 residues. The V end lost 0 bases, the J end lost 2 bases, and 14 bases lay between the germline ends. Methods used by the authors: Amplification with reference gene primers provided the estimates of nucleated cell counts. The data were produced by immunoSEQ multiplex PCR, yet TCRdb's version contains in-frame clones alone and is incomplete. V, J and clone size are those of that table, while D and trimming were read from the DNA. Found here are fewer than 70,000 clones, 65% to 90% of them singletons; the top ten hold 2.5% to 3%.

This chain links TRBV4-2 with TRBJ2-7; TRBD2 might be the D (6 bases). The source of this sequence is an elderly man with acute or convalescent COVID-19. The sequenced material came from peripheral blood. The CDR3 nucleotides read TGTGCCAGCAGCCAAGAAGGTCTAGCGTCTACCTACGAGCAGTACTTC. Its protein product is CASSQEGLASTYEQYF.